This paragraph reports one T cell receptor (beta chain). This entry belongs to a study of blood T cell repertoires in COVID-19. The table came from immunoSEQ multiplex PCR; TCRdb's copy has only in-frame clones and leaves some out. Among about 480,000 clones listed, around 88% were seen once. V lost 1 base and J 11 bases, leaving 12 bases between the germline ends. The CDR3 is 14 amino acids. The germline CDR1 and CDR2 sequences are LGHDT and YNNKEL (reference sequence). The TCR comes from a woman between 45 and 60 years old with COVID-19, enrolled during active disease. This chain uses TRBV3-1 (or the pseudogene TRBV3-2) with TRBJ1-6; possibly TRBD1 for D (5 bases). Sequences were obtained from peripheral blood. The CDR3 DNA follows: TGTGCCAGCAGCCAAGCTAGCGCAGGGACACCCCTCCACTTT. This gives the protein CASSQASAGTPLHF.